A single sample is the source of the 25 T cell receptor beta chains below, sequenced in a study of identifying expanded T cells in peripheral blood. Method: immunoSEQ multiplex PCR; TCRdb's copy keeps in-frame clones and lacks some. This sample has about 81,000 clones, with 84% found just once. The source material was blood. These receptors originate from a person aged 18-69 years in good health.

This chain connects TRBV6-6 to TRBJ1-1; D gene uncertain. CDR3 length: 13 amino acids. Germline-derived CDR1 and CDR2 are MNHNY and SVGAGI (reference sequence). V shed 0 bases and J shed 9 bases, with 11 bases lying between them. The CDR3 region has the DNA TGTGCCAGCAGTTACTCGAAACAGACAAAAGCTTTCTTT. It is translated as CASSYSKQTKAFF.

This rearrangement joins TRBV28 to TRBJ1-5; TRBD1 is a possible D gene (5 bases). Germline CDR1 reads MDHEN; CDR2 reads SYDVKM. With 3 bases removed from V and 4 bases from J, the gap between germline ends came to 10 bases. The CDR3 length is 14 residues. DNA of the CDR3: TGTGCCAGCAGTTTTTTAAGGGGAAATCAGCCCCAGCATTTT. Its translation: CASSFLRGNQPQHF.

The rearrangement joins TRBV19 to TRBJ1-5; D ambiguous. The CDR3 sequence is 12 residues long. V shed 5 bases and J shed 4 bases, with 6 bases lying between them. CDR1 and CDR2 (germline): LNHDA, SQIVND (reference sequence). The CDR3 DNA reads as TGTGCCAGTAGTGGGCTGAATCAGCCCCAGCATTTT. Amino acids: CASSGLNQPQHF.

This sequence joins TRBV7-2 and TRBJ1-1; D uncertain. The CDR3 consists of 12 residues. Per the germline V gene, CDR1 is SGHTA and CDR2 is FQGNSA. Trimming took 5 bases from V and 1 from J, leaving 5 bases between them. CDR3 in amino acids: CASSPPNTEAFF. The CDR3 DNA is TGTGCCAGCAGCCCCCCGAACACTGAAGCTTTCTTT.

The chain recombines TRBV6-5 with TRBJ1-2, with D unresolved. Germline V gene lookup returns CDR1 MNHEY and CDR2 SVGAGI. V lost 0 bases to trimming and J lost 8 bases, with 13 bases between them. CDR3 length equals 14 residues. The CDR3 spells CASSYSSGVGGYTF. CDR3 bases: TGTGCCAGCAGTTACTCCTCCGGGGTAGGAGGCTACACCTTC.

The chain uses TRBV28 and TRBJ2-5, with D perhaps assigned TRBD1 or TRBD2 (5 bases each). V was cut by 5 bases and J by 2 bases, with 12 bases left in between. Germline CDR1 MDHEN, CDR2 SYDVKM. The CDR3 loop spans 14 amino acids. DNA for the CDR3: TGTGCCAGCAGTGGGACGTTAGGGCAAGAGACCCAGTACTTC. Translating gives CASSGTLGQETQYF.

This sequence joins TRBV5-1 and TRBJ2-4, with 8 bases identical to TRBD2. The junction had 8 bases not matched to a gene; V was cut back by 0 bases and J by 0 bases. The CDR3 runs 18 residues. Germline-derived CDR1 and CDR2 are SGHRS and YFSETQ. The CDR3 spells CASSLEGVAGPAKNIQYF. In nucleotides, the CDR3 is TGCGCCAGCAGCTTGGAAGGGGTAGCGGGACCAGCCAAAAACATTCAGTACTTC. The whole variable domain, remainder taken from reference TRBV5-1 and TRBJ2-4, is KAGVTQTPRYLIKTRGQQVTLSCSPISGHRSVSWYQQTPGQGLQFLFEYFSETQRNKGNFPGRFSGRQFSNSRSEMNVSTLELGDSALYLCASSLEGVAGPAKNIQYFGAGTRLSVL.

The rearrangement uses TRBV19 and TRBJ1-2; TRBD1 might be the D (5 bases). In germline, CDR1 is LNHDA, CDR2 SQIVND (reference sequence). The V end lost 5 bases, the J end lost 5 bases, and 15 bases lay between the germline ends. CDR3 length: 14 amino acids. DNA of the CDR3: TGTGCCAGTAGTTTCTATCGGGACCCATATGGCTACACCTTC. This gives the protein CASSFYRDPYGYTF.

This chain links TRBV5-8 with TRBJ1-4; no clear D. The CDR3 runs 15 residues. CDR1 is SGHTS and CDR2 is YDEGEE in the germline V gene. Trimming left V 0 bases short and J 4 bases short, with 10 bases between. The CDR3 coding sequence is TGTGCCAGCAGCTTGGATCGGGGTTTTAATGAAAAACTGTTTTTT. Protein sequence: CASSLDRGFNEKLFF.

This chain links TRBV7-3 with TRBJ2-3; D gene uncertain. Germline V gives CDR1 SGHTA, CDR2 FQGTGA. The CDR3 length is 12 residues. Trimming removed 2 bases from V and 7 bases from J, with 7 bases in between. The DNA for the CDR3 is TGTGCCAGCAGCTTAGCCGGGTATACGCAGTATTTT. Translated, it gives CASSLAGYTQYF.

The sample holds one count of this clone. V and J are TRBV9 and TRBJ2-1; TRBD1 matches at 8 bases. Per germline, CDR1 SGDLS and CDR2 YYNGEE. With 4 bases clipped from V and 12 bases from J, the junction kept 12 bases outside the gene matches. The CDR3 sequence is 14 residues long. CDR3 coding DNA: TGTGCCAGCAGCCTTGGGGGGCAGGGGGCAACGCAGTTCTTC. This codes for CASSLGGQGATQFF.

CDR3 protein: CASRRGEGLNTEAFF. CDR3 sequence (DNA): TGTGCCAGCAGGAGGGGGGAGGGGCTGAACACTGAAGCTTTCTTT. J is TRBJ1-1 and V is TRBV5-4; tentative D call: TRBD1 (6 bases). Per the germline V gene, CDR1 is SGHNT and CDR2 is YYREEE (reference sequence). Trimming took off 5 bases at V and 0 bases at J, with 14 bases between the two ends. This CDR3 is 15 amino acids long.

The genes are TRBV19 and TRBJ2-2; a possible D gene is TRBD1 (6 bases). CDR1 LNHDA and CDR2 SQIVND come from the germline V gene (reference sequence). V lost 5 bases and J lost 0, with 16 bases in between. The CDR3 runs to 17 residues. The CDR3 spells CASSLYREASNTGELFF. The CDR3 bases are TGTGCCAGTAGTCTATACAGGGAAGCGTCGAACACCGGGGAGCTGTTTTTT. Full variable domain (missing parts from reference TRBV19 and TRBJ2-2): DGGITQSPKYLFRKEGQNVTLSCEQNLNHDAMYWYRQDPGQGLRLIYYSQIVNDFQKGDIAEGYSVSREKKESFPLTVTSAQKNPTAFYLCASSLYREASNTGELFFGEGSRLTVL.

The chain carries TRBV2 and TRBJ2-1; 10 bases are shared with TRBD1. The V gene end was trimmed by 6 bases and the J gene end by 6 bases; junction bases not matched to a gene: 5. CDR1 SNHLY and CDR2 FYNNEI come from the germline V gene. This CDR3 is 14 amino acids long. The CDR3 nucleotides are TGTGCCAGCAGGTCCGGGACAGGGGCCAATGAGCAGTTCTTC. The encoded protein is CASRSGTGANEQFF.

The chain uses TRBV11-3 and TRBJ2-1; no clear D gene. Per the germline V gene, CDR1 is SGHNT and CDR2 is YENEEA. Trimming took 4 bases from V and 4 from J, leaving 8 bases between them. This CDR3 spans 13 amino acids. The CDR3 nucleotides are TGTGCCAGCAGCTCCGCCGGATACAATGAGCAGTTCTTC. Amino acid sequence: CASSSAGYNEQFF.

The chain uses TRBV7-2 and TRBJ2-5; TRBD2 aligns across 11 bases. The CDR3 spans 16 residues. The germline gives CDR1 SGHTA, CDR2 FQGNSA. V gave up 1 base and J gave up 1 base; unmatched junction bases: 2. The CDR3 DNA sequence: TGTGCCAGCAGCTTAGGGGGGACTAGCGGCCAAGAGACCCAGTACTTC. It translates to CASSLGGTSGQETQYF.

The CDR3 loop is CASSFFREEQYF. The CDR3 nucleotides are TGTGCCAGCAGCTTTTTTCGGGAGGAGCAGTACTTC. The chain combines TRBV7-9 with TRBJ2-7, with D possibly matching TRBD2 (6 bases). This CDR3 has 12 residues. Germline CDR1 SEHNR, CDR2 FQNEAQ (reference sequence). V lost 3 bases, J lost 7 bases, and 10 bases lay in between. Complete variable domain (other parts from reference TRBV7-9 and TRBJ2-7): DTGVSQNPRHKITKRGQNVTFRCDPISEHNRLYWYRQTLGQGPEFLTYFQNEAQLEKSRLLSDRFSAERPKGSFSTLEIQRTEQGDSAMYLCASSFFREEQYFGPGTRLTVT.

The chain is built from TRBV18 and TRBJ2-3, with 9 bases identical to TRBD2. This CDR3 has 14 amino acids. V lost 3 bases to trimming and J lost 6 bases; unmatched junction nucleotides: 4. Germline CDR1 is KGHSH and CDR2 is LQKENI. The CDR3 sequence: CASSPLAGWDTQYF. In DNA form, the CDR3 reads TGTGCCAGCTCACCCCTAGCGGGATGGGATACGCAGTATTTT.

The chain uses TRBV5-6 and TRBJ1-2; 10 nucleotides match TRBD1. The CDR3 contains 15 residues. CDR1 SGHDT and CDR2 YYEEEE come from the germline V gene. Trimming at V came to 5 bases and at J to 4 bases, leaving 8 bases not matched to a gene. The CDR3 loop reads CASRRGQGSGYGYTF. CDR3 nucleotides: TGTGCCAGCAGACGGGGACAGGGGAGCGGCTATGGCTACACCTTC.

The genes are TRBV27 and TRBJ1-5, with 12 bases that match TRBD1. The germline V gene has CDR1 MNHEY and CDR2 SMNVEV (reference sequence). CDR3 length: 20 amino acids. Losses at the gene ends were 5 bases for V and 6 bases for J; bases not matched to a gene: 20. The CDR3 loop reads CASSRNDGTGGAGILQPQHF. Here the CDR3 DNA reads TGTGCCAGCAGTCGCAACGACGGGACAGGGGGCGCGGGGATCCTTCAGCCCCAGCATTTT.

V and J are TRBV4-3 and TRBJ2-2, with 9 bases lining up with TRBD2. With V trimmed by 0 bases and J by 7 bases, 12 bases remained unmatched. The CDR3 has 18 residues. Germline CDR1 is LGHNA and CDR2 is YSLEER. The CDR3 sequence: CASSQDPPGLARHGELFF. CDR3 sequence (DNA): TGCGCCAGCAGCCAAGATCCCCCGGGACTAGCCAGGCACGGGGAGCTGTTTTTT.

The gene calls are TRBV19 and TRBJ1-1; D is unresolved. CDR1 is LNHDA and CDR2 is SQIVND in the germline V gene (reference sequence). There are 13 residues in the CDR3. V was pared by 5 bases and J by 7 bases, with 14 bases between. CDR3 DNA sequence: TGTGCCAGTAGTCCCTCTCTTACGGGTGAAGCTTTCTTT. This codes for CASSPSLTGEAFF.

The J gene is TRBJ2-3, the V gene TRBV13; tentatively, D is TRBD1 (5 bases). CDR1 and CDR2 (germline): PRHDT, FYEKMQ (reference sequence). Trimming stripped 2 bases from V and 5 bases from J, with 11 bases between. The CDR3 has 14 residues. CDR3 residues: CASSLLGREDTQYF. For the CDR3, the DNA is TGTGCCAGCAGCTTACTCGGCAGGGAAGATACGCAGTATTTT.

This sequence joins TRBV11-3 and TRBJ2-2; D is ambiguous. The ends were cut back, 4 bases at V and 0 bases at J, with 9 bases in the middle. The germline gives CDR1 SGHNT, CDR2 YENEEA. CDR3 length: 15 amino acids. The CDR3 DNA follows: TGTGCCAGCAGCTCCCGGTTCTCGAACACCGGGGAGCTGTTTTTT. This translates into CASSSRFSNTGELFF.

The J gene is TRBJ1-1, the V gene TRBV2; D gene uncertain. CDR1 is SNHLY and CDR2 is FYNNEI in the germline V gene. The CDR3 is 15 amino acids. V gave up 0 bases and J gave up 0 bases, with 8 bases separating them. CDR3 nucleotide sequence: TGTGCCAGCAGTGAAGCCGTCCGAATGAACACTGAAGCTTTCTTT. Protein sequence: CASSEAVRMNTEAFF. Filled out from reference TRBV2 and TRBJ1-1, the complete variable domain reads EPEVTQTPSHQVTQMGQEVILRCVPISNHLYFYWYRQILGQKVEFLVSFYNNEISEKSEIFDDQFSVERPDGSNFTLKIRSTKLEDSAMYFCASSEAVRMNTEAFFGQGTRLTVV.